This T cell receptor (beta chain) comes out of a study of technical replicates of blood from a few donors. Losses at the gene ends were 1 base for V and 2 bases for J; bases not matched to a gene: 3. This CDR3 is 16 amino acids long. Germline assignment: CDR1 LNHDA and CDR2 SQIVND (reference sequence). Sequencing was performed with immunoSEQ multiplex PCR; in TCRdb, only in-frame clones are kept and a portion is missing. The sample includes around 68,000 clones, 95% to 97% seen only once; the top ten take around 0.29%. The specimen was T cells isolated from PBMCs. V usage is TRBV19 and J usage is TRBJ1-4; TRBD1 aligns across 8 bases. The clonotype comes from a human donor in good health. The CDR3 DNA reads TGTGCCAGTAGTATAGGGACAGGGTCTACTAATGAAAAACTGTTTTTT. As protein: CASSIGTGSTNEKLFF.